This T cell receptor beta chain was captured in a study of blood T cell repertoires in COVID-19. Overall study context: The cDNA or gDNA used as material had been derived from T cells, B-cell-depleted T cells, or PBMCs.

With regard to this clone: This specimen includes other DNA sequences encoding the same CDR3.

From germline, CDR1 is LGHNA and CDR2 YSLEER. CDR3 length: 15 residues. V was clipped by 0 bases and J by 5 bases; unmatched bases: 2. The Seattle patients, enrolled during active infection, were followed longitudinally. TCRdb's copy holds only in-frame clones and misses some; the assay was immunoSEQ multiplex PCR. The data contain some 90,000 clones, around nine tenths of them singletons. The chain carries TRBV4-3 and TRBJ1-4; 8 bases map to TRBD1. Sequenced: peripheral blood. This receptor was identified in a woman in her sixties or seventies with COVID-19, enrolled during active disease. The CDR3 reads CASSQDRQGNEKLFF. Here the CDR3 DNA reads TGCGCCAGCAGCCAAGATCGACAGGGGAATGAAAAACTGTTTTTT.